Below are 30 T cell receptor beta chains sequenced from a single sample in a study of T cell responses to AZD1222 COVID-19 vaccine. The repertoire was sequenced with immunoSEQ multiplex PCR; TCRdb's copy has only in-frame clones and lacks some. This table has 160,000 or so clones, approximately 90% appearing once. This specimen consisted of peripheral blood, obtained on day 0 of AZD1222 vaccination. The receptors shown here come from an adult in good health.

This chain links TRBV19 with TRBJ2-5, with a tentative D call TRBD1 (7 bases). V lost 3 bases and J 5 bases, leaving 19 bases between the germline ends. Germline V gene data show CDR1 as LNHDA and CDR2 as SQIVND (reference sequence). The CDR3 extends over 16 amino acids. The CDR3 loop is CASSISSGGGGETQYF. CDR3 sequence (DNA): TGTGCCAGTAGTATCAGTTCTGGAGGGGGCGGTGAGACCCAGTACTTC.

The count of this clone is one. The gene calls are TRBV7-2 and TRBJ2-2; D uncertain. Trimming cost V 3 bases and J 0 bases, with 2 bases left between them. The V gene's germline CDR1 is SGHTA and CDR2 FQGNSA. The CDR3 spans 13 residues. The CDR3 is CASSFSNTGELFF. CDR3 nucleotides: TGTGCCAGCAGCTTCTCGAACACCGGGGAGCTGTTTTTT.

This sequence joins TRBV6-4 and TRBJ2-5, with 10 bases aligning to TRBD2. The CDR3 covers 14 residues. With 3 bases clipped from V and 4 bases from J, the junction kept 2 bases outside the gene matches. The V gene's germline CDR1 is MRHNA and CDR2 SNTAGT. DNA for the CDR3: TGTGCCAGCAGTGATCCTAGCGGGGGAGAGACCCAGTACTTC. Translating it yields CASSDPSGGETQYF.

The chain employs TRBV4-1 and TRBJ2-6; possibly TRBD1 for D (6 bases). CDR3 length: 20 residues. Germline V gives CDR1 MGHRA, CDR2 YSYEKL. The V gene lost 1 base and the J gene lost 2 bases, with 21 bases spanning the gap. The CDR3 nucleotides are TGCGCCAGCAGCCAAGTTTTTGTGACAGGCCGTATGGCTGGGGCCAACGTCCTGACTTTC. Protein product: CASSQVFVTGRMAGANVLTF.

The V and J genes are TRBV27 and TRBJ2-5, with D perhaps TRBD2 (6 bases). This CDR3 comprises 18 residues. Trimming took 5 bases from V and 2 from J, leaving 24 bases between them. Germline lookup yields CDR1 MNHEY and CDR2 SMNVEV (reference sequence). CDR3 region: CASSPRGFGVGRQETQYF. The CDR3 coding sequence is TGTGCCAGCAGTCCCCGGGGGTTCGGGGTTGGAAGGCAAGAGACCCAGTACTTC.

The chain carries TRBV19 and TRBJ1-1, with TRBD1 as a possible D gene (5 bases). V shed 6 bases and J shed 7 bases, with 9 bases lying between them. This CDR3 has 11 residues. Germline V gene sequence: CDR1 LNHDA, CDR2 SQIVND (reference sequence). CDR3 nucleotide sequence: TGTGCCAGTAGCCGGGGCGTTGAAGCTTTCTTT. Translation gives CASSRGVEAFF.

CDR3 DNA: TGTGCCAGCAATCCTGGACTAGCGGGAGACCACAATGAGCAGTTCTTC. Translating gives CASNPGLAGDHNEQFF. This chain uses TRBV2 with TRBJ2-1, with TRBD2 matching over 13 bases. The junction had 8 bases not matched to a gene; V was cut back by 7 bases and J by 5 bases. The germline gives CDR1 SNHLY, CDR2 FYNNEI. The CDR3 consists of 16 residues.

This clone was recorded only once. The chain is built from TRBV15 and TRBJ2-7; the D gene is possibly TRBD1 (5 bases). Trimming left V 3 bases short and J 6 bases short, with 9 bases between. The CDR3 is 12 residues long. Germline loops: CDR1 LNHNV, CDR2 YYDKDF (reference sequence). CDR3: CATSSIGVEQYF. DNA of the CDR3: TGTGCCACCAGCAGCATAGGGGTCGAGCAGTACTTC.

This chain's CDR3 is CSASSGYGYTF. The CDR3 nucleotides are TGCAGTGCTAGTTCTGGTTATGGCTACACCTTC. This chain joins TRBV20-1 and TRBJ1-2, with D unresolved. The CDR3 spans 11 residues. Germline V gene data show CDR1 as DFQATT and CDR2 as SNEGSKA (reference sequence). Trimming shortened V by 3 bases and J by 5 bases, and 7 bases separated the two germline ends.

The chain recombines TRBV5-1 with TRBJ1-6, with 8 bases lining up with TRBD1. Germline values: CDR1 SGHRS, CDR2 YFSETQ. Trimming at V came to 2 bases and at J to 5 bases, leaving 3 bases not matched to a gene. The CDR3 extends over 15 amino acids. The CDR3: CASSFGTGDNSPLHF. DNA of the CDR3: TGCGCCAGCAGCTTCGGGACAGGAGATAATTCACCCCTCCACTTT. Drawing the rest from reference TRBV5-1 and TRBJ1-6, the complete variable domain is KAGVTQTPRYLIKTRGQQVTLSCSPISGHRSVSWYQQTPGQGLQFLFEYFSETQRNKGNFPGRFSGRQFSNSRSEMNVSTLELGDSALYLCASSFGTGDNSPLHFGNGTRLTVT.

The chain recombines TRBV20-1 with TRBJ2-3, with 9 nucleotides matching TRBD2. The germline V gene encodes CDR1 DFQATT and CDR2 SNEGSKA (reference sequence). The CDR3 spans 14 residues. The J segment lost 1 base and the V segment lost 3 bases, leaving 2 bases of the junction unmatched. The CDR3 DNA follows: TGCAGTGCTAGTCAGCGGGAGGGCACAGATACGCAGTATTTT. Encoded protein: CSASQREGTDTQYF.

CDR3 region: CASSYQGRGQPQHF. CDR3 sequence (DNA): TGTGCCAGCAGTTACCAGGGTAGGGGACAGCCCCAGCATTTT. The rearrangement links TRBV6-5 to TRBJ1-5, with D possibly being TRBD1 (5 bases). Germline V gene sequence: CDR1 MNHEY, CDR2 SVGAGI. Trimming removed 2 bases at V and 7 bases at J, with 12 bases between. CDR3 length: 14 residues.

The chain couples TRBV5-1 to TRBJ2-2; 7 bases agree with TRBD1. Per the germline V gene, CDR1 is SGHRS and CDR2 is YFSETQ. The CDR3 covers 15 residues. V shed 6 bases, J shed 0 bases, and the junction held 5 bases outside the gene matches. The CDR3 DNA follows: TGCGCCAGCACTCCAGGGGGTGCGAACACCGGGGAGCTGTTTTTT. Amino acids: CASTPGGANTGELFF.

This sequence joins TRBV4-2 and TRBJ1-5; 8 bases match TRBD1. Per germline, CDR1 LGHNA and CDR2 YNFKEQ. The CDR3 runs to 16 residues. Trimming removed 0 bases from V and 4 bases from J; junction bases left unmatched: 5. Here the CDR3 DNA reads TGTGCCAGCAGCCAAGATGGGACAGGTGGGAATCAGCCCCAGCATTTT. This encodes CASSQDGTGGNQPQHF.

The V gene is TRBV29-1, the J gene TRBJ2-1; D not certain. This CDR3 has 10 residues. With 7 bases removed from V and 5 bases from J, the gap between germline ends came to 6 bases. Germline V gives CDR1 SQVTM, CDR2 ANQGSEA. The CDR3 coding sequence is TGCAGCGCCCAGAACAATGAGCAGTTCTTC. This codes for CSAQNNEQFF.

For the CDR3, the DNA is TGCGCCAGCAGCCAAGTCCAGGCGGGGGCCTACTACGAGCAGTACTTC. Protein sequence: CASSQVQAGAYYEQYF. The gene calls are TRBV4-1 and TRBJ2-7, with D perhaps matching TRBD2 (7 bases). Germline CDR1 is MGHRA and CDR2 is YSYEKL. The CDR3 extends over 16 amino acids. V lost 1 base to trimming and J lost 3 bases, with 16 bases between them.

The gene calls are TRBV2 and TRBJ2-2; 12 nucleotides align to TRBD2. CDR3 length equals 16 residues. Germline assignment: CDR1 SNHLY and CDR2 FYNNEI. The V segment lost 5 bases and the J segment 2 bases; nucleotides outside the gene matches: 3. CDR3 DNA: TGTGCCAGCAGTCCTGGACTAGCGGGAAACACCGGGGAGCTGTTTTTT. Protein sequence: CASSPGLAGNTGELFF.

The chain employs TRBV3-1 (or the pseudogene TRBV3-2) and TRBJ2-2; D may correspond to TRBD1 or TRBD2 (5 bases each). The germline gives CDR1 LGHDT, CDR2 YNNKEL (reference sequence). V was clipped by 8 bases and J by 6 bases, with 7 bases between them. CDR3 length: 11 amino acids. The CDR3 DNA reads TGTGCCAGCGAGGGGCCCGGGGAGCTGTTTTTT. This translates into CASEGPGELFF.

The chain joins TRBV6-5 to TRBJ1-1, with TRBD1 identical over 9 bases. The junction had 11 bases not matched to a gene; V was cut back by 7 bases and J by 5 bases. Germline CDR1 is MNHEY and CDR2 is SVGAGI. CDR3 length equals 15 residues. The CDR3 loop is CASTLKTGGTTEAFF. Written as DNA, the CDR3 is TGTGCCAGCACCCTAAAGACAGGGGGAACGACTGAAGCTTTCTTT.

The chain employs TRBV6-2 or TRBV6-3 and TRBJ1-1; the D gene is possibly TRBD1 (5 bases). Per the germline V gene, CDR1 is MNHEY and CDR2 is SVGEGT. The CDR3 extends over 12 amino acids. V was pared by 5 bases and J by 9 bases, with 13 bases between. DNA for the CDR3: TGTGCCAGCAGTCGGGACGGCGGTAAAGCTTTCTTT. Translating gives CASSRDGGKAFF.

V usage is TRBV7-2 and J usage is TRBJ1-4; D gene ambiguous. V was shortened by 0 bases and J by 5 bases, with 7 bases between the two germline ends. Germline assignment: CDR1 SGHTA and CDR2 FQGNSA. The CDR3 spans 14 residues. CDR3 nucleotides: TGTGCCAGCAGCTTAGCTTCTGACAATGAAAAACTGTTTTTT. This translates into CASSLASDNEKLFF.

The chain has TRBV7-9 and TRBJ2-7, with unresolved D. Germline-derived CDR1 and CDR2 are SEHNR and FQNEAQ (reference sequence). CDR3 length: 12 amino acids. The V end was cut by 5 bases, the J end by 0 bases, with 5 bases between. CDR3 DNA sequence: TGTGCCAGCAGCCCAAGCTCCTACGAGCAGTACTTC. Amino acid sequence: CASSPSSYEQYF.

Many counts were recorded for this clone. J is TRBJ1-1 and V is TRBV25-1; D remains ambiguous. Germline CDR1 MGHDK, CDR2 SYGVNS. This CDR3 contains 14 residues. Trimming took off 1 base at V and 11 bases at J, with 17 bases between the two ends. The CDR3 nucleotides are TGTGCCAGCAGTGAATCTATTGCGCCCGCCGGGGCTTTCTTT. This translates into CASSESIAPAGAFF.

This rearrangement joins TRBV28 to TRBJ1-1; unclear D gene. V was shortened by 7 bases and J by 0 bases, with 12 bases between the two germline ends. The CDR3 runs to 14 residues. Germline CDR1 is MDHEN and CDR2 is SYDVKM. DNA of the CDR3: TGTGCCAGCACCTTGGGCGAGGTGAACACTGAAGCTTTCTTT. Translated, it gives CASTLGEVNTEAFF.

The rearrangement uses TRBV7-9 and TRBJ2-7; TRBD1 is a possible D gene (5 bases). The V end was cut by 5 bases, the J end by 2 bases, with 13 bases between. Germline assignment: CDR1 SEHNR and CDR2 FQNEAQ (reference sequence). This CDR3 region has 14 residues. The CDR3 bases are TGTGCCAGCAGCCCGACAGTGGACCCCTACGAGCAGTACTTC. Translating it yields CASSPTVDPYEQYF.

The chain carries TRBV9 and TRBJ2-7, with TRBD2 as a possible D gene (5 bases). Germline CDR1 is SGDLS and CDR2 is YYNGEE. The length of the CDR3 is 14 residues. Trimming shortened V by 4 bases and J by 0 bases, and 11 bases separated the two germline ends. This CDR3 is CASSLTTSSYEQYF. The CDR3 DNA follows: TGTGCCAGCAGCTTGACTACGAGCTCCTACGAGCAGTACTTC.

This chain connects TRBV6-2 or TRBV6-3 to TRBJ2-6, with TRBD1 identical over 7 bases. The CDR3 is made up of 17 amino acids. Germline values: CDR1 MNHEY, CDR2 SVGEGT. V lost 5 bases to trimming and J lost 0 bases; unmatched junction nucleotides: 7. The CDR3 DNA sequence: TGTGCCAGCAGTCCCCGGGGACAGAGCTCTGGGGCCAACGTCCTGACTTTC. Its protein is CASSPRGQSSGANVLTF.

The CDR3 region is CASSPWTASYGYTF. CDR3 DNA: TGTGCCAGCAGTCCATGGACAGCATCTTATGGCTACACCTTC. The J gene is TRBJ1-2, the V gene TRBV27, with D maybe TRBD1 (6 bases). Trimming removed 5 bases from V and 5 bases from J, with 15 bases in between. The V gene's germline CDR1 is MNHEY and CDR2 SMNVEV (reference sequence). This CDR3 has 14 residues.

The chain uses TRBV28 and TRBJ1-5; TRBD1 matches at 9 bases. The germline gives CDR1 MDHEN, CDR2 SYDVKM. The CDR3 loop spans 17 amino acids. V lost 2 bases to trimming and J lost 2 bases; unmatched junction nucleotides: 7. This chain's CDR3 is CASSLITGGFGNQPQHF. The CDR3 nucleotides read TGTGCCAGCAGTTTAATTACAGGGGGCTTTGGCAATCAGCCCCAGCATTTT.

The chain joins TRBV5-4 to TRBJ1-5; D is ambiguous. This CDR3 has 12 amino acids. Germline CDR1 and CDR2: SGHNT and YYREEE (reference sequence). V shed 3 bases and J shed 4 bases, with 5 bases lying between them. This CDR3 reads CASSSPNQPQHF. The CDR3 coding sequence is TGTGCCAGCAGCTCGCCGAATCAGCCCCAGCATTTT.